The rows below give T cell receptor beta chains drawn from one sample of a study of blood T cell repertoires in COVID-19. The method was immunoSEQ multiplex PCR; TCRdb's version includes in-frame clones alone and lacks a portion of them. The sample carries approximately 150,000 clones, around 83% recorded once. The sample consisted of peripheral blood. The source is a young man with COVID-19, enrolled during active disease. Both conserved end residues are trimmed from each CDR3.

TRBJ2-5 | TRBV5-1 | ASSLRGQRQETQY
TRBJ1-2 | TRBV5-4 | ASSSWEGQLNHGYT
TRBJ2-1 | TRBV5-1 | ASRGLAHGNEQF
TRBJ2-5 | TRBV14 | ASSRRQFEETQY
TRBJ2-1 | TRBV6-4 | ASSGGLAGVNEQF
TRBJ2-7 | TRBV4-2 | ASSQETSGRTYEQY
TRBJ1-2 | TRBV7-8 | ASTTGSYGYT
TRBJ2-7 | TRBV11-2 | ASSPLGGLAGENEQY
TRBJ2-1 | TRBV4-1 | ASSQDLINEQF
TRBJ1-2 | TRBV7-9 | ASSWRTAIYGYT
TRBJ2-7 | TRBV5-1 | ASSLIPPNYEQY
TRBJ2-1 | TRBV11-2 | ASSLVGGGRVNEQF